This T cell receptor (beta chain) was sequenced for a study of neurological immune-mediated disorders. Notes on the study in general: Whereas HTLV-1-associated myelopathy showed the most TCR clonal expansion, multiple sclerosis showed the least, with levels below those of healthy controls.

The sample's time point: technical triplicate 2. Synthesis of cDNA used 5'RACE (with 10-nucleotide random UMIs). TCRdb itself ran the 5' RACE reads through MiXCR, one entry per CDR3 protein. The table has fewer than 40,000 distinct CDR3 sequences, about an eighth seen once. There are many counts of this clonotype. Antigen unknown. Sequences were obtained from CD4+ T cells from blood. The sequence was collected from a female donor with HTLV-1-associated myelopathy (HAM/TSP).

The DNA of the CDR3 is TGCAGTGCTAGACCTACCCAGACAGGGGGCCCCTATGGCTACACCTTC. It is translated as CSARPTQTGGPYGYTF. The gene calls are TRBV20-1 and TRBJ1-2; TRBD1 matches at 10 bases. CDR1 is DFQATT and CDR2 is SNEGSKA in the germline V gene (reference sequence). The CDR3 length is 16 residues. V lost 2 bases and J lost 4; bases outside the gene matches: 10.